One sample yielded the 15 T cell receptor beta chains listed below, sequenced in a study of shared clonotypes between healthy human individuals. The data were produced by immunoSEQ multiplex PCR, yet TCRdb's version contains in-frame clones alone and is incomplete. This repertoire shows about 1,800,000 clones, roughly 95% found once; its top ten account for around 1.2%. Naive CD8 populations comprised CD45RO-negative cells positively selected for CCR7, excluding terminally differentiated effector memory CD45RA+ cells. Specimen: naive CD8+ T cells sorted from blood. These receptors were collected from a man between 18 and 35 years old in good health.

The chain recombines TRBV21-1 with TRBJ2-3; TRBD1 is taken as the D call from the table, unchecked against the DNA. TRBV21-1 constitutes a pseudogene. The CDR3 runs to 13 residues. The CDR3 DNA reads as TGTGCCAGCAGCGACGGACACACAGATACGCAGTATTTT. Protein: CASSDGHTDTQYF.

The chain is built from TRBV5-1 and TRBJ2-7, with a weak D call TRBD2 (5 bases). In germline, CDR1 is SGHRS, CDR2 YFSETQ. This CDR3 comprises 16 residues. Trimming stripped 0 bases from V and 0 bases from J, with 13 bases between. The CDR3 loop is CASSLDSVSSSYEQYF. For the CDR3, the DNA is TGCGCCAGCAGCTTGGATAGCGTATCCAGCTCCTACGAGCAGTACTTC. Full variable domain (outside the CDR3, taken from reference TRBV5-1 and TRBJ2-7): KAGVTQTPRYLIKTRGQQVTLSCSPISGHRSVSWYQQTPGQGLQFLFEYFSETQRNKGNFPGRFSGRQFSNSRSEMNVSTLELGDSALYLCASSLDSVSSSYEQYFGPGTRLTVT.

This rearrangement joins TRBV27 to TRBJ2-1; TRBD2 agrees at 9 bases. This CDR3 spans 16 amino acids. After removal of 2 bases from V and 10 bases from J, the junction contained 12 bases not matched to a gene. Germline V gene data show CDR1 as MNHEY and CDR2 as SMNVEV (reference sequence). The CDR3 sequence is CASSLNAGGLLVEQFF. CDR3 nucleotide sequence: TGTGCCAGCAGTTTAAACGCGGGAGGGCTTCTCGTCGAGCAGTTCTTC.

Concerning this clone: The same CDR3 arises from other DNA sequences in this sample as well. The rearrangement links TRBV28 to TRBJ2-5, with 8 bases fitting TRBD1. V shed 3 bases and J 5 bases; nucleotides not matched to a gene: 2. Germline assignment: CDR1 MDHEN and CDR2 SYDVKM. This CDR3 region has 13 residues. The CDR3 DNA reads TGTGCCAGCAGTTTGACAGGGGAGGAGACCCAGTACTTC. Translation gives CASSLTGEETQYF.

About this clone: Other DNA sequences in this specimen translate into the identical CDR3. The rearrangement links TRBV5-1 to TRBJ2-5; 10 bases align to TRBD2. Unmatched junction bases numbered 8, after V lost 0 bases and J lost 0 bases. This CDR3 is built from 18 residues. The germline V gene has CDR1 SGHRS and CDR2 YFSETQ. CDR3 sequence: CASSLGLAGDPYQETQYF. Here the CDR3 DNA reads TGCGCCAGCAGCTTGGGCCTAGCGGGAGACCCGTACCAAGAGACCCAGTACTTC.

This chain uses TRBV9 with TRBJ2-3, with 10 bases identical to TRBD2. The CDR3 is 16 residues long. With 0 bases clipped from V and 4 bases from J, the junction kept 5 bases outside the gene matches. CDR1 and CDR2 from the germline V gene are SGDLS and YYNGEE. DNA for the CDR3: TGTGCCAGCAGCGTAGAGTCTAGCGGGAGCCCAGATACGCAGTATTTT. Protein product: CASSVESSGSPDTQYF.

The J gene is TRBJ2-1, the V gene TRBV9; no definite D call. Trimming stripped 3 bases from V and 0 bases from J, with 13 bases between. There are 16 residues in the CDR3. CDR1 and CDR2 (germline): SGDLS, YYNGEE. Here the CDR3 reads CASSDRTESSYNEQFF. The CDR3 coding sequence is TGTGCCAGCAGCGATAGGACGGAAAGCTCCTACAATGAGCAGTTCTTC.

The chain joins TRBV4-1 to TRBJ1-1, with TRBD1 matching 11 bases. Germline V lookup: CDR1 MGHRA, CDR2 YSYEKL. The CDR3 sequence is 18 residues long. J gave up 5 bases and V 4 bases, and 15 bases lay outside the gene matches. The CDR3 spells CASSLYIPDRGLRTEAFF. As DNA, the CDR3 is TGCGCCAGCAGCCTGTACATTCCGGACAGGGGGCTGAGGACTGAAGCTTTCTTT.

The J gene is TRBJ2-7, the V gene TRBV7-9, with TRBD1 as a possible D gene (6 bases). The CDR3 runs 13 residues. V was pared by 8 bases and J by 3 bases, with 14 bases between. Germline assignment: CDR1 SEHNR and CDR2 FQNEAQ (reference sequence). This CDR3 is CASLGPGDYEQYF. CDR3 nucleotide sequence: TGTGCCAGCCTAGGACCAGGGGACTACGAGCAGTACTTC.

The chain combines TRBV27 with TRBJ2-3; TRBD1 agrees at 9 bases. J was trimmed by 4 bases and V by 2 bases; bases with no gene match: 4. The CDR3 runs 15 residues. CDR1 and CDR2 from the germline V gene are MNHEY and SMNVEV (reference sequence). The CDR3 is CASSLDRGYADTQYF. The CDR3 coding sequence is TGTGCCAGCAGTTTAGACAGGGGGTATGCAGATACGCAGTATTTT.

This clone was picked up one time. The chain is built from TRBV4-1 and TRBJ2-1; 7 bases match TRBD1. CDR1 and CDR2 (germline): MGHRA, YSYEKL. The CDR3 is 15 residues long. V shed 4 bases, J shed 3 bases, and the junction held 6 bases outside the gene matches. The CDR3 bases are TGCGCCAGCAGCCTCCGACAGGGCCTCTACAATGAGCAGTTCTTC. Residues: CASSLRQGLYNEQFF.

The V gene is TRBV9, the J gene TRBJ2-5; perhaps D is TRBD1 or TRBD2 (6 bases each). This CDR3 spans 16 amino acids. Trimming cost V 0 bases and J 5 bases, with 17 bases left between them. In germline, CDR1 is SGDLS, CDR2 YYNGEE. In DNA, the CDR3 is TGTGCCAGCAGCGTAGGAGGAGGAACAGGGAGGGAGACCCAGTACTTC. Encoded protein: CASSVGGGTGRETQYF. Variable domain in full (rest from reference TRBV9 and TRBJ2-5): DSGVTQTPKHLITATGQRVTLRCSPRSGDLSVYWYQQSLDQGLQFLIQYYNGEERAKGNILERFSAQQFPDLHSELNLSSLELGDSALYFCASSVGGGTGRETQYFGPGTRLLVL.

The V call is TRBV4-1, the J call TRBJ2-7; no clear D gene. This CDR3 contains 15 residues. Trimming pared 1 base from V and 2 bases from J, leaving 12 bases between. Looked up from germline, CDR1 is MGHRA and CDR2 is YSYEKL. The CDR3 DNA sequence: TGCGCCAGCAGCCAAGGAATCACCTTCCCCTACGAGCAGTACTTC. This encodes CASSQGITFPYEQYF.

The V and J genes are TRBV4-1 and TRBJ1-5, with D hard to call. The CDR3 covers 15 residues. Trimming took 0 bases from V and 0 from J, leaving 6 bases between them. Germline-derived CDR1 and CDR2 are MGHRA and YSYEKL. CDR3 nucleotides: TGCGCCAGCAGCCAAGATATTTCTAGCAATCAGCCCCAGCATTTT. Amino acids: CASSQDISSNQPQHF.

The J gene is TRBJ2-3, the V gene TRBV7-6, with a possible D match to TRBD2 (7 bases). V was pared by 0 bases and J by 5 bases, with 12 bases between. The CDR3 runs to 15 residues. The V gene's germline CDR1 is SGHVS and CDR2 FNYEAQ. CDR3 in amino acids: CASSLAGGHGDTQYF. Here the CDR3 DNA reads TGTGCCAGCAGCTTAGCGGGGGGGCACGGAGATACGCAGTATTTT.